The 22 T cell receptor beta chains reported below all come from one sample, sequenced in a study of T cell responses to AZD1222 COVID-19 vaccine. Data came from immunoSEQ multiplex PCR; TCRdb stores just in-frame clones and leaves some out. There are 95,000 to 150,000 clones in the sample; around 84% occur only once, and 27% lies in the top ten. The specimen was peripheral blood, collected 28 days after the second AZD1222 dose. The receptors derive from an adult who received the AZD1222 COVID-19 vaccine.

This chain links TRBV6-2 or TRBV6-3 with TRBJ2-7; weak D call: TRBD2 (5 bases). V gave up 5 bases and J gave up 9 bases, with 17 bases separating them. CDR1 and CDR2 (germline): MNHEY, SVGEGT. The CDR3 length is 13 residues. The CDR3 sequence is CASSRGQLVVQYF. CDR3 bases: TGTGCCAGCAGTAGAGGGCAGCTTGTCGTGCAGTACTTC.

The chain combines TRBV7-2 with TRBJ1-1; TRBD1 is a possible D gene (5 bases). Germline V gene sequence: CDR1 SGHTA, CDR2 FQGNSA. The CDR3 is 14 residues long. The V gene lost 1 base and the J gene lost 11 bases, with 17 bases spanning the gap. CDR3 protein: CASSLDTGTPRAFF. Here the CDR3 DNA reads TGTGCCAGCAGCTTAGATACCGGGACTCCCAGGGCTTTCTTT.

In its sample, this clone was seen once. The V and J genes are TRBV6-2 or TRBV6-3 and TRBJ2-7, with TRBD1 matching 7 bases. CDR3 length: 14 amino acids. Trimming at V came to 5 bases and at J to 1 base, leaving 5 bases not matched to a gene. CDR1 MNHEY and CDR2 SVGEGT come from the germline V gene. CDR3 in amino acids: CASSTRTGSYEQYF. For the CDR3, the DNA is TGTGCCAGCAGTACCAGGACAGGTTCCTACGAGCAGTACTTC.

The J gene is TRBJ1-6, the V gene TRBV7-8, with D hard to call. Germline lookup yields CDR1 SGHVS and CDR2 FQNEAQ. V lost 7 bases and J 4 bases, leaving 14 bases between the germline ends. This CDR3 contains 15 residues. Here the CDR3 reads CASTLAGIYNSPLHF. The CDR3 region has the DNA TGTGCCAGCACACTGGCCGGGATTTATAATTCACCCCTCCACTTT. Combining the CDR3 with reference TRBV7-8 and TRBJ1-6 gives the whole variable domain GAGVSQSPRYKVAKRGQDVALRCDPISGHVSLFWYQQALGQGPEFLTYFQNEAQLDKSGLPSDRFFAERPEGSVSTLKIQRTQQEDSAVYLCASTLAGIYNSPLHFGNGTRLTVT.

The V gene is TRBV27, the J gene TRBJ2-7, with TRBD1 identical over 8 bases. With 1 base clipped from V and 6 bases from J, the junction kept 8 bases outside the gene matches. The germline V gene has CDR1 MNHEY and CDR2 SMNVEV (reference sequence). CDR3 size: 15 residues. For the CDR3, the DNA is TGTGCCAGCAGTTTATATCCCAGGGGGCAGGTCGAGCAGTACTTC. This translates into CASSLYPRGQVEQYF.

This chain joins TRBV5-1 and TRBJ1-4, with TRBD1 identical over 7 bases. Germline values: CDR1 SGHRS, CDR2 YFSETQ. CDR3 length: 15 residues. The ends lost 0 bases at V and 2 bases at J; junction bases unmatched: 1. CDR3 in amino acids: CASSLEGATNEKLFF. In DNA, the CDR3 is TGCGCCAGCAGCTTGGAGGGGGCCACTAATGAAAAACTGTTTTTT.

This clone has only one observation. The CDR3 DNA reads TGTGCCAGCAGTGAATGGGACTCGTCGGACAGTGTCCAGCATTTT. It encodes CASSEWDSSDSVQHF. The V call is TRBV6-1, the J call TRBJ1-5, with a possible D match to TRBD1 (6 bases). CDR3 length equals 15 residues. Trimming took 2 bases from V and 12 from J, leaving 20 bases between them. CDR1 MNHNS and CDR2 SASEGT come from the germline V gene.

V gene TRBV6-5 combines with J gene TRBJ2-7, with a possible D match to TRBD1 (6 bases). V was shortened by 0 bases and J by 3 bases, with 6 bases between the two germline ends. CDR1 MNHEY and CDR2 SVGAGI come from the germline V gene. The CDR3 consists of 13 residues. The CDR3 protein is CASSYSDSYEQYF. Here the CDR3 DNA reads TGTGCCAGCAGTTACTCGGACAGCTACGAGCAGTACTTC.

The CDR3 loop is CASSRVEASYEQYF. CDR3 coding DNA: TGTGCCAGCAGCCGAGTCGAAGCCTCCTACGAGCAGTACTTC. V and J are TRBV3-1 (or the pseudogene TRBV3-2) and TRBJ2-7, with unresolved D. Germline V gene lookup returns CDR1 LGHDT and CDR2 YNNKEL (reference sequence). The V end was cut by 4 bases, the J end by 0 bases, with 10 bases between. This CDR3 has 14 amino acids.

The gene calls are TRBV10-3 and TRBJ1-2, with 8 bases aligning to TRBD1. V lost 10 bases, J lost 4 bases, and 5 bases stayed unmatched. The CDR3 is 12 amino acids. Looked up from germline, CDR1 is ENHRY and CDR2 is SYGVKD. DNA of the CDR3: TGTGCCACCTCAGGGGGCCTCTATGGCTACACCTTC. It yields the protein CATSGGLYGYTF.

The chain recombines TRBV28 with TRBJ1-6, with 8 bases identical to TRBD1. V lost 5 bases and J lost 11; bases outside the gene matches: 14. Germline assignment: CDR1 MDHEN and CDR2 SYDVKM. The CDR3 totals 16 residues. The CDR3 coding sequence is TGTGCCAGCAGTCTCTCAGCCGGAACAGGGGGAACACCCCTCCACTTT. It codes for CASSLSAGTGGTPLHF.

The chain carries TRBV28 and TRBJ2-7; 10 nucleotides agree with TRBD2. CDR3 length: 15 amino acids. CDR1 and CDR2 from the germline V gene are MDHEN and SYDVKM. With V trimmed by 2 bases and J by 3 bases, 4 bases remained unmatched. CDR3 in DNA: TGTGCCAGCAGTTTACTAGCGGGGGTTATCTACGAGCAGTACTTC. Translating gives CASSLLAGVIYEQYF. The whole variable domain, filled in from reference TRBV28 and TRBJ2-7, reads DVKVTQSSRYLVKRTGEKVFLECVQDMDHENMFWYRQDPGLGLRLIYFSYDVKMKEKGDIPEGYSVSREKKERFSLILESASTNQTSMYLCASSLLAGVIYEQYFGPGTRLTVT.

The chain joins TRBV7-9 to TRBJ2-7; 8 bases line up with TRBD2. The trim removed 6 bases at V and 7 bases at J, leaving 14 bases unmatched. The germline V gene encodes CDR1 SEHNR and CDR2 FQNEAQ (reference sequence). The CDR3 is 15 residues long. In nucleotides, the CDR3 is TGTGCCAGCAGTTCCCGACTAGCGTCGTCGGAGGAGCAGTACTTC. It is translated as CASSSRLASSEEQYF.

The V gene is TRBV9, the J gene TRBJ2-7; the D call may be TRBD1 or TRBD2 (5 bases each). V shed 0 bases and J shed 1 base, with 11 bases lying between them. The germline V gene encodes CDR1 SGDLS and CDR2 YYNGEE. This CDR3 comprises 15 residues. The CDR3 DNA follows: TGTGCCAGCAGCGTAGACGGGGCAGCTTCCTACGAGCAGTACTTC. It specifies CASSVDGAASYEQYF.

The chain combines TRBV7-2 with TRBJ2-5; D is unresolved. Germline V gene lookup returns CDR1 SGHTA and CDR2 FQGNSA. The germline V and J ends were trimmed by 1 base and 1 base, with 10 bases remaining between them. The CDR3 sequence is 15 residues long. CDR3 residues: CASSLGRVPQETQYF. CDR3 sequence (DNA): TGTGCCAGCAGCTTAGGACGGGTCCCCCAAGAGACCCAGTACTTC. Looking up the rest from reference TRBV7-2 and TRBJ2-5 gives the full variable domain: GAGVSQSPSNKVTEKGKDVELRCDPISGHTALYWYRQSLGQGLEFLIYFQGNSAPDKSGLPSDRFSAERTGGSVSTLTIQRTQQEDSAVYLCASSLGRVPQETQYFGPGTRLLVL.

This clone was detected once. The rearrangement uses TRBV6-6 and TRBJ1-1, with 7 positions matching TRBD1. Germline trimming cut 5 bases from V and 3 bases from J; bases unmatched to any gene: 18. Per the germline V gene, CDR1 is MNHNY and CDR2 is SVGAGI (reference sequence). The CDR3 is made up of 18 amino acids. The CDR3 DNA is TGTGCCAGCAGTCCTTTCGACAGGGTATATTGGCGGGACACTGAAGCTTTCTTT. Protein sequence: CASSPFDRVYWRDTEAFF.

The chain employs TRBV3-1 (or the pseudogene TRBV3-2) and TRBJ2-1; D ambiguous. Trimming took 4 bases from V and 0 from J, leaving 7 bases between them. CDR1 is LGHDT, CDR2 YNNKEL, per germline (reference sequence). This CDR3 contains 14 residues. The DNA of the CDR3 is TGTGCCAGCAGCCCTCACCCCTCCTACAATGAGCAGTTCTTC. This gives the protein CASSPHPSYNEQFF.

The J gene is TRBJ2-7, the V gene TRBV4-2; 8 bases agree with TRBD1. The CDR3 loop spans 16 amino acids. Germline V gene sequence: CDR1 LGHNA, CDR2 YNFKEQ. V lost 2 bases and J lost 0; bases outside the gene matches: 6. In DNA form, the CDR3 reads TGTGCCAGCAGCCAACCGACCGGGACAGGCTCCTACGAGCAGTACTTC. Translated: CASSQPTGTGSYEQYF.

This clone was counted between two and nine times. CDR3 nucleotide sequence: TGCGCCAGCAGCCAAGATCGCGAGGGGTACACTGAAGCTTTCTTT. Translation: CASSQDREGYTEAFF. This chain joins TRBV4-3 and TRBJ1-1, with D maybe TRBD1 (5 bases). This CDR3 is built from 15 residues. Germline V lookup: CDR1 LGHNA, CDR2 YSLEER. V gave up 0 bases and J gave up 3 bases, with 11 bases separating them.

Here the CDR3 DNA reads TGTGCCAGCAGTTTTGGCACGAACACTGAAGCTTTCTTT. Its protein is CASSFGTNTEAFF. The chain links TRBV12-3 or TRBV12-4 to TRBJ1-1, with no clear D. The CDR3 contains 13 residues. Trimming pared 3 bases from V and 1 base from J, leaving 6 bases between.

The CDR3 DNA follows: TGCGCCAGCAGAGGACAGGAAAGAGGGGAGCAGTTCTTC. Its translation: CASRGQERGEQFF. The gene calls are TRBV5-1 and TRBJ2-1, with TRBD1 matching 7 bases. The ends lost 5 bases at V and 10 bases at J; junction bases unmatched: 9. The CDR3 is 13 residues long. From germline, CDR1 is SGHRS and CDR2 YFSETQ.

The chain has TRBV18 and TRBJ2-7, with 8 bases identical to TRBD1. The V segment lost 0 bases and the J segment 3 bases; nucleotides outside the gene matches: 1. The CDR3 runs 14 residues. Germline CDR1 KGHSH, CDR2 LQKENI. In DNA form, the CDR3 reads TGTGCCAGCTCACCACCCACAGGGGGCTACGAGCAGTACTTC. This sequence encodes CASSPPTGGYEQYF.